The 3 T cell receptor beta chains in this list originate from one sample, sequenced in a study of blood T cell repertoires in COVID-19. The repertoire was sequenced with immunoSEQ multiplex PCR; TCRdb's copy has only in-frame clones and lacks some. The sample records 200,000 to 250,000 clones, roughly 75% being singletons. Input material: peripheral blood. The origin of the receptors is a woman aged 70-85 years with acute or convalescent COVID-19.

The chain joins TRBV4-3 to TRBJ1-1; D remains unclear. CDR1 and CDR2 from the germline V gene are LGHNA and YSLEER. The germline V and J ends were trimmed by 0 bases and 1 base, with 9 bases remaining between them. The CDR3 covers 15 residues. The CDR3 DNA is TGCGCCAGCAGCCAAGATGAGGTCAAGAACACTGAAGCTTTCTTT. It codes for CASSQDEVKNTEAFF.

This chain uses TRBV5-1 with TRBJ2-2; D is uncertain. This CDR3 spans 14 amino acids. Germline values: CDR1 SGHRS, CDR2 YFSETQ. The germline V and J ends were trimmed by 0 bases and 1 base, with 4 bases remaining between them. In DNA form, the CDR3 reads TGCGCCAGCAGCTTGGCGGGGAACACCGGGGAGCTGTTTTTT. This sequence encodes CASSLAGNTGELFF.

This chain connects TRBV5-4 to TRBJ1-5; 9 bases are shared with TRBD1. The germline V gene has CDR1 SGHNT and CDR2 YYREEE (reference sequence). The CDR3 is made up of 15 amino acids. V trimming: 4 bases; J trimming: 2 bases; junction bases outside the gene matches: 4. CDR3 loop: CASSITGGGNQPQHF. In nucleotides, the CDR3 is TGTGCCAGCAGCATAACAGGGGGCGGCAATCAGCCCCAGCATTTT.